This TCR beta chain was documented in a study of blood T cell repertoires in COVID-19. Overall study: From the United States, Italy and Spain came samples of acute and convalescent COVID-19. In each case, the material was cDNA or gDNA derived from T cells, B-cell-depleted T cells, or PBMCs.

The CDR3 has 16 amino acids. Germline CDR1 SGHTA, CDR2 FQGNSA. V was shortened by 1 base and J by 1 base, with 13 bases between the two germline ends. The assay was immunoSEQ multiplex PCR, and TCRdb's table has in-frame clones only and misses some. The sample has 300,000 to 350,000 clones; approximately 90% are singletons. The rearrangement joins TRBV7-2 to TRBJ1-1, with a weak D call TRBD1 (5 bases). What was sequenced was peripheral blood. The TCR originated in a woman aged 25 to 39 with COVID-19, enrolled during active disease. CDR3 protein: CASSLGIQGQNTEAFF. DNA of the CDR3: TGTGCCAGCAGCTTAGGGATTCAGGGCCAGAACACTGAAGCTTTCTTT.